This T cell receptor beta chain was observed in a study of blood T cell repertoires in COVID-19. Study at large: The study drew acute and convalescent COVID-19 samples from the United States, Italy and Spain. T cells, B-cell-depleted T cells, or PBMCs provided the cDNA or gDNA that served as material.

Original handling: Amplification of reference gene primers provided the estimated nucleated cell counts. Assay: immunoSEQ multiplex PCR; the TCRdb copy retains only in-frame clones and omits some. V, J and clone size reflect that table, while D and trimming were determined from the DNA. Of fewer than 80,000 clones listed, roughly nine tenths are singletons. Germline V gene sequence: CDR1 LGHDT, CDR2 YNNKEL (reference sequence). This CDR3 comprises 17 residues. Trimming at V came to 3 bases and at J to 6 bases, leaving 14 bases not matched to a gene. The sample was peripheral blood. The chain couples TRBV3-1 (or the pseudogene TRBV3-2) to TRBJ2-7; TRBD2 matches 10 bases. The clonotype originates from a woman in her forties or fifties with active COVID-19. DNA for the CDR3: TGTGCCAGCAGCCACACCCGTTCCGGGCTAGCGGGAGCCGAGCAGTACTTC. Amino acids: CASSHTRSGLAGAEQYF.